This is a list of T cell receptor beta chains from one sample in a study of T cells in Graves' hyperthyroidism and ophthalmopathy. TCRdb fed the multiplex PCR reads into MiXCR, producing one record per CDR3 protein. The data hold more than 450,000 distinct CDR3 sequences, with approximately 15% observed a single time. Source material: blood. These receptors were obtained from a woman aged 35 to 49 with Graves' hyperthyroidism. Both conserved end residues are part of each CDR3. D genes are given only for firm matches. Size is omitted from some rows. Given values are once, few, many or a class for expanded clones.

abundance	d_gene	j_gene	v_gene	CDR3nt	CDR3aa
.	.	TRBJ2-5	TRBV6-1	TGTGCCAGCAGTTCAAGCGGTTTTAAGTACTTC	CASSSSGFKYF
many	.	TRBJ1-5	TRBV28	TGTGCCAGCAGTTTATACTCAGGGGAGAGCGCTCAGCCCCAGCATTTT	CASSLYSGESAQPQHF
many	TRBD2	TRBJ2-1	TRBV7-3	TGTGCCAGCAGCCCTCACCAAAAAGGGACTAGCGGGAACCTCTCCTACAATGAGCAGTTCTTC	CASSPHQKGTSGNLSYNEQFF
.	TRBD2	TRBJ2-7	TRBV13	TGTGCCAGCAGCTTTACCGGGACTAGCGGGAGGTCCTACGAGCAGTACTTC	CASSFTGTSGRSYEQYF
.	.	TRBJ1-1	TRBV5-1	TGCGCCAGCAGCTTGGAAGGGCTCGCAGGGGCGGCGAACACTGAAGCTTTCTTT	CASSLEGLAGAANTEAFF
many	TRBD1	TRBJ2-3	TRBV11-2	TGTGCCAGCAGCCCAGGGACAGGGGGCTGGGCGGATACGCAGTATTTT	CASSPGTGGWADTQYF
.	.	TRBJ2-4	TRBV29-1	TGCAGCGTTGAAGAACAGGTGGAAAACATTCAGTACTTC	CSVEEQVENIQYF
many	.	TRBJ2-7	TRBV2	TGTGCCAGCAAGTCCTCCTACGAGCAGTACTTC	CASKSSYEQYF
many	.	TRBJ2-7	TRBV12-3/TRBV12-4	TGTGCCAGCAGCCGCCCCGGAGGCTCCTACGAGCAGTACTTC	CASSRPGGSYEQYF
many	TRBD2	TRBJ2-1	TRBV28	TGTGCCAGCAGTTTAAGAGCGGGAGGTCTTCATGAGCAGTTCTTC	CASSLRAGGLHEQFF
few	.	TRBJ1-1	TRBV5-1	TGCGCCAGCAGCTTTGTGTCCCCAAACACTGAAGCTTTCTTT	CASSFVSPNTEAFF
many	.	TRBJ2-7	TRBV28	TGTGCCAGCAGTTCATACAGGTACGAGCAGTACTTC	CASSSYRYEQYF
.	TRBD1	TRBJ2-7	TRBV5-1	TGCGCCAGCAGCTTGGGCGGGACAGGGGTAATCGAGCAGTACTTC	CASSLGGTGVIEQYF
.	.	TRBJ1-6	TRBV28	TGTGCCAGCAGTTTAAATCCCCACCATAATTCACCCCTCCACTTT	CASSLNPHHNSPLHF
.	.	TRBJ1-6	TRBV5-1	TGCGCCAGCAGCTTGTCCGGGGGCGCGGATTCACCCCTCCACTTT	CASSLSGGADSPLHF
many	.	TRBJ2-3	TRBV28	TGTGCCAGCAGGGGGGGACCCAACGTCGCAAATACGCAGTATTTT	CASRGGPNVANTQYF
many	TRBD2	TRBJ2-7	TRBV4-1	TGTGCCAGCAGCCACGGGACTAGCGGGACTTACGAGCAGTACTTC	CASSHGTSGTYEQYF
many	.	TRBJ1-5	TRBV3-1	TGTGCCAGCAGCCAAGAAATCGGGGGGGGGCAGCCCCAGCATTTT	CASSQEIGGGQPQHF
.	TRBD2	TRBJ2-1	TRBV11-2	TGTGCCAGCAGTCCAAAGCCGCTAGCGGGGTCCTACAATGAGCAGTTCTTC	CASSPKPLAGSYNEQFF
.	TRBD1	TRBJ2-3	TRBV28	TGTGCCAGCAGTTCACGGGACAGGGGAGATACGCAGTATTTT	CASSSRDRGDTQYF
many	.	TRBJ1-1	TRBV27	TGTGCCAGCTCACAGGACCTCATGAACACTGAAGCTTTCTTT	CASSQDLMNTEAFF
many	TRBD2	TRBJ2-3	TRBV6-1	TGTGCCAGCAGAGCCGGGACTAGCGGGAGTGATACGCAGTATTTT	CASRAGTSGSDTQYF
many	TRBD2	TRBJ2-1	TRBV30	TGTGCCTGGAGTGAAGGGACTAGATACAATGAGCAGTTCTTC	CAWSEGTRYNEQFF
many	.	TRBJ2-7	TRBV6-1	TGTGCCAGCAGTGGACTAGTTATAAGCGAGCAGTACTTC	CASSGLVISEQYF
.	.	TRBJ1-6	TRBV12-3/TRBV12-4	TGTGCCAGCAGTCGACAGGCCTTTGAGGCCCTCCACTTT	CASSRQAFEALHF
few	.	TRBJ1-1	TRBV27	TGTGCCAGCAGTTTAGACGTGGTTACGAACACTGAAGCTTTCTTT	CASSLDVVTNTEAFF
many	TRBD1	TRBJ1-3	TRBV11-2	TGTGCCAGCAGCTTAGCTGGGACAGGGTCAGCCTTCTCTGGAAACACCATATATTTT	CASSLAGTGSAFSGNTIYF
.	.	TRBJ2-7	TRBV12-3/TRBV12-4	TGTGCCAGCAGTGAGAGTTGGAGGTTTGACGAGCAGTACTTC	CASSESWRFDEQYF
many	TRBD2	TRBJ2-2	TRBV2	TGTGCCAGCAAGAGAAGACTAGCGGGGCAGAGGACCGGGGAGCTGTTTTTT	CASKRRLAGQRTGELFF
few	.	TRBJ1-2	TRBV9	TGTGCCAGCAGCGTAGTCCTTGGAGGCTACACCTTC	CASSVVLGGYTF
many	.	TRBJ1-4	TRBV20-1	TGCAGTGCTACCCAAGGACAGAATGAAAAACTGTTTTTT	CSATQGQNEKLFF
many	.	TRBJ1-1	TRBV12-5	TGTGCTAGTGGTTTGGGGCTGGGTGAAGCTTTCTTT	CASGLGLGEAFF
many	.	TRBJ2-7	TRBV12-3/TRBV12-4	TGTGCCAGCAGTTTGAGCTCTGGAGAGCAGTACTTC	CASSLSSGEQYF
many	TRBD2	TRBJ2-3	TRBV5-1	TGCGCCAGCAGACCCGGGACTAGCGGGGGTAGCACAGATACGCAGTATTTT	CASRPGTSGGSTDTQYF
.	.	TRBJ2-4	TRBV29-1	TGCAGCGTTGAAGAGGTAGGGGGGGCCAAAAACATTCAGTACTTC	CSVEEVGGAKNIQYF
.	.	TRBJ2-7	TRBV28	TGTGCCAGCAGAACCTCAATCGGGGGCGGGAGTACCGACGAGCAGTACTTC	CASRTSIGGGSTDEQYF
many	TRBD1	TRBJ1-3	TRBV2	TGTGCCAGCAGTACCAACCCCACCGGACAGGCCGCCTCTGGAAACACCATATATTTT	CASSTNPTGQAASGNTIYF
.	.	TRBJ1-5	TRBV12-5	TGTGCTAGTGGTTCGGGTCGTCAGCCCCAGCATTTT	CASGSGRQPQHF
.	.	TRBJ2-5	TRBV7-9	TGTGCCAGCAGCCCGGGTCCCCGGGAGACCCAGTACTTC	CASSPGPRETQYF
many	.	TRBJ1-3	TRBV5-1	TGCGCCAGCAGCTTGGCTGACACCTCTGGAAACACCATATATTTT	CASSLADTSGNTIYF
.	.	TRBJ1-4	TRBV27	TGTGCCAGCAGTTTATGGGCCCTCGGTAACGAAAAACTGTTTTTT	CASSLWALGNEKLFF
many	.	TRBJ1-2	TRBV4-1	TGCGCCAGCTCAGAGGGTGCCCGGGCTGGGATGAATGGCTACACCTTC	CASSEGARAGMNGYTF
many	.	TRBJ1-1	TRBV2	TGTGCCAGCAGCTGGTACGAAATTGAAATGAACACTGAAGCTTTCTTT	CASSWYEIEMNTEAFF
many	.	TRBJ2-1	TRBV7-6	TGTGCCAGCAGCTTAGGGGGGCTTACTAACAATGAGCAGTTCTTC	CASSLGGLTNNEQFF
many	.	TRBJ1-5	TRBV2	TGTGCCAGCAGTGAATGGCAGGGAGATCAGCCCCAGCATTTT	CASSEWQGDQPQHF
few	TRBD2	TRBJ2-3	TRBV12-3/TRBV12-4	TGTGCCAGCAGTGAACCTAGCGGGAGCTTGACAGATACGCAGTATTTT	CASSEPSGSLTDTQYF
many	TRBD2	TRBJ2-2	TRBV28	TGTGCCAGCAATCGGGGACTAGCGAACACCGGGGAGCTGTTTTTT	CASNRGLANTGELFF
many	.	TRBJ1-1	TRBV3-1	TGTGCCAGCAGCCATCGGGGAGGTGAAGCTTTCTTT	CASSHRGGEAFF
.	TRBD2	TRBJ2-7	TRBV29-1	TGCAGCGTTGAAAGAGCGGGAATGGTCGAGCAGTACTTC	CSVERAGMVEQYF
few	.	TRBJ2-7	TRBV9	TGTGCCAGCAGCGTAGAATACGGCTCCTACGAGCAGTACTTC	CASSVEYGSYEQYF
many	.	TRBJ1-2	TRBV24-1	TGTGCCACCAGTGAATACGGGACACCTTTCGGGGGCTACACCTTC	CATSEYGTPFGGYTF
many	TRBD1	TRBJ1-6	TRBV27	TGTGCCAGCAGCCGGGACAGCAACAACTGGTCCTATAATTCACCCCTCCACTTT	CASSRDSNNWSYNSPLHF
many	.	TRBJ1-1	TRBV7-9	TGTGCCAGCAACGTACAGGGTTTCGGTACTGAAGCTTTCTTT	CASNVQGFGTEAFF
few	TRBD2	TRBJ2-3	TRBV27	TGTGCCAGCAGTTTTGGGACTAGCGGGGGAAATGGAGATACGCAGTATTTT	CASSFGTSGGNGDTQYF
many	TRBD2	TRBJ2-1	TRBV5-1	TGCGCCAGCGGCCTCCGGACTAGCGGGAGGGGAAATGAGCAGTTCTTC	CASGLRTSGRGNEQFF
many	TRBD2	TRBJ2-5	TRBV20-1	TGCAGTGCGTCTTCGCTAGCGGGAGGGCTAGAGACCCAGTACTTC	CSASSLAGGLETQYF
.	.	TRBJ2-7	TRBV4-1	TGCGCCAGCAGCCAAGATCTATCGGGCCTCTCCTACGAGCAGTACTTC	CASSQDLSGLSYEQYF